Each of the 32 T cell receptor beta chains below was sequenced from the same sample in a study of identical twins. TCRdb re-called the 5' RACE reads through MiXCR, storing one row per CDR3 protein. Among roughly 690,000 distinct CDR3 sequences listed, roughly 6% were seen once. Sequences were obtained from naive T cells sorted from blood. The receptors come from a man between 18 and 35 years old in good health.

This clonotype was observed at least ten times. The J gene is TRBJ1-1, the V gene TRBV3-1, with TRBD1 as a possible D gene (6 bases). Germline CDR1 is LGHDT and CDR2 is YNNKEL (reference sequence). The CDR3 has 15 amino acids. V gave up 3 bases and J gave up 6 bases, with 17 bases separating them. The CDR3 sequence is CASSHLTGQTSEAFF. The CDR3 coding sequence is TGTGCCAGCAGCCACCTAACAGGACAGACCTCTGAAGCTTTCTTT.

In its sample, this clonotype was seen many times. The chain is built from TRBV12-3 or TRBV12-4 and TRBJ2-5, with D uncertain. V was clipped by 2 bases and J by 2 bases, with 9 bases between them. The CDR3 is 14 amino acids. CDR3 sequence reads: CASSLIATQETQYF. The CDR3, as DNA: TGTGCCAGCAGTTTAATTGCGACTCAAGAGACCCAGTACTTC.

The chain uses TRBV28 and TRBJ2-5, with 11 bases identical to TRBD2. The CDR3 totals 15 residues. The germline V gene has CDR1 MDHEN and CDR2 SYDVKM. Trimming cost V 5 bases and J 4 bases; bases outside gene matches: 6. CDR3: CASSIRLAGLETQYF. In DNA form, the CDR3 reads TGTGCCAGCAGTATAAGACTAGCGGGATTAGAGACCCAGTACTTC. Combining the CDR3 with reference TRBV28 and TRBJ2-5 gives the whole variable domain DVKVTQSSRYLVKRTGEKVFLECVQDMDHENMFWYRQDPGLGLRLIYFSYDVKMKEKGDIPEGYSVSREKKERFSLILESASTNQTSMYLCASSIRLAGLETQYFGPGTRLLVL.

In its sample, this clonotype was seen a few times. This rearrangement joins TRBV6-1 to TRBJ2-3; D could derive from TRBD1 or TRBD2 (6 bases each). The CDR3 sequence is 15 residues long. Germline V gene data show CDR1 as MNHNS and CDR2 as SASEGT. Trimming took off 5 bases at V and 1 base at J, with 13 bases between the two ends. The CDR3: CASSQQGGGTDTQYF. The CDR3 nucleotides are TGTGCCAGCAGTCAACAGGGAGGAGGCACAGATACGCAGTATTTT.

V gene TRBV4-1 combines with J gene TRBJ1-6; D unclear. The CDR3 sequence is 13 residues long. V shed 1 base and J shed 9 bases, with 7 bases lying between them. Per the germline V gene, CDR1 is MGHRA and CDR2 is YSYEKL. CDR3 nucleotide sequence: TGCGCCAGCAGCCAAGTTTTTGCTTCACCCCTCCACTTT. Translated, it gives CASSQVFASPLHF.

V is TRBV6-2 or TRBV6-3 and J is TRBJ2-7; 10 bases fit TRBD1. Germline V CDR1 and CDR2: MNHEY, SVGEGT. The CDR3 length is 15 residues. J lost 0 bases, V lost 2 bases, and 1 base had no gene match. Here the CDR3 DNA reads TGTGCCAGCAGTTACCGGACAGGGGGCTCCTACGAGCAGTACTTC. Translating it yields CASSYRTGGSYEQYF.

This chain connects TRBV20-1 to TRBJ2-1; maybe TRBD2 (5 bases). This CDR3 comprises 13 residues. Trimming took off 1 base at V and 8 bases at J, with 12 bases between the two ends. Germline CDR1 DFQATT, CDR2 SNEGSKA (reference sequence). CDR3 loop: CSARVGAEDEQFF. For the CDR3, the DNA is TGCAGTGCTAGAGTAGGAGCGGAAGATGAGCAGTTCTTC.

On this clonotype itself: A clone one base away is much larger, so this may be a read error. V usage is TRBV4-2 and J usage is TRBJ2-1, with D unclear. Deletions cut 1 base from V and 8 bases from J, with 18 bases between. This CDR3 is 16 amino acids long. Germline assignment: CDR1 LGHNA and CDR2 YNFKEQ. As DNA, the CDR3 is TGTGCCAGCAGCCAAGTGGCGGCAAGCGTTTTCGATGAGCAGTTCTTC. Residues: CASSQVAASVFDEQFF.

This clonotype was seen ten or more times. The chain uses TRBV28 and TRBJ2-4; D is possibly TRBD1 (6 bases). Trimming stripped 6 bases from V and 0 bases from J, with 15 bases between. Germline lookup yields CDR1 MDHEN and CDR2 SYDVKM. The CDR3 has 16 amino acids. The DNA of the CDR3 is TGTGCCAGCAGCAACAGGGTCACCCTAGCCAAAAACATTCAGTACTTC. Amino acids: CASSNRVTLAKNIQYF.

Points on this clonotype: This clone may be a read error of a much larger clone one base away. The chain carries TRBV2 and TRBJ2-7; the D is unclear. CDR1 is SNHLY, CDR2 FYNNEI, per germline. The CDR3 covers 10 residues. V lost 4 bases to trimming and J lost 5 bases, with 3 bases between them. CDR3 DNA sequence: TGTGCCAGCAGTGGGGACGAGCAGTACTTC. Its protein product is CASSGDEQYF. Drawing the rest from reference TRBV2 and TRBJ2-7, the complete variable domain is EPEVTQTPSHQVTQMGQEVILRCVPISNHLYFYWYRQILGQKVEFLVSFYNNEISEKSEIFDDQFSVERPDGSNFTLKIRSTKLEDSAMYFCASSGDEQYFGPGTRLTVT.

J is TRBJ1-2 and V is TRBV20-1, with D uncertain. The V gene lost 5 bases and the J gene lost 1 base, with 14 bases spanning the gap. This CDR3 region has 14 residues. Germline loops: CDR1 DFQATT, CDR2 SNEGSKA (reference sequence). DNA for the CDR3: TGCAGTGCTCCTCCGGGAGTCAGTAACTATGGCTACACCTTC. Its translation is CSAPPGVSNYGYTF.

This clonotype was seen a handful of times. The chain carries TRBV7-3 and TRBJ2-3; the D gene could be TRBD1 or TRBD2 (5 bases each). Looked up from germline, CDR1 is SGHTA and CDR2 is FQGTGA. Between the trimmed V and J ends, which lost 2 bases and 4 bases, there was a span of 13 bases. CDR3 length: 15 amino acids. CDR3 sequence reads: CASSLVRVGADTQYF. DNA of the CDR3: TGTGCCAGCAGCTTAGTCAGGGTCGGGGCAGATACGCAGTATTTT.

The chain uses TRBV20-1 and TRBJ2-3, with 10 nucleotides matching TRBD2. Germline V gene sequence: CDR1 DFQATT, CDR2 SNEGSKA (reference sequence). This CDR3 has 18 amino acids. V was clipped by 0 bases and J by 2 bases; unmatched bases: 11. DNA of the CDR3: TGCAGTGCTAGAGATGGGCTAGCGGGAGTAGGGGCCACAGATACGCAGTATTTT. Amino acid sequence: CSARDGLAGVGATDTQYF.

This clonotype was seen a handful of times. The CDR3 region is CATSELALAGNTGELFF. The CDR3 nucleotides are TGTGCCACCAGTGAACTCGCTTTAGCGGGTAACACCGGGGAGCTGTTTTTT. The chain links TRBV24-1 to TRBJ2-2, with 7 nucleotides matching TRBD2. Looked up from germline, CDR1 is KGHDR and CDR2 is SFDVKD. The CDR3 loop spans 17 amino acids. Trimming cost V 4 bases and J 2 bases; bases outside gene matches: 9.

Note on this clonotype: This could be a read error, since a much larger clone is one nucleotide away. The gene calls are TRBV5-1 and TRBJ2-1; 9 bases align to TRBD2. CDR1 is SGHRS and CDR2 is YFSETQ in the germline V gene. CDR3 length equals 16 residues. With V trimmed by 0 bases and J by 5 bases, 6 bases remained unmatched. The CDR3 protein is CASSLGWTSDNNEQFF. In DNA, the CDR3 is TGCGCCAGCAGCTTGGGCTGGACTAGCGACAACAATGAGCAGTTCTTC.

This clonotype appeared many times. V usage is TRBV4-1 and J usage is TRBJ1-1, with D maybe TRBD1 (5 bases). The V and J ends lost 1 base and 6 bases respectively, with 9 bases between them. The germline V gene encodes CDR1 MGHRA and CDR2 YSYEKL. This CDR3 region has 13 residues. In nucleotides, the CDR3 is TGCGCCAGCAGCCAAGGCGGGACTCCTGAAGCTTTCTTT. It encodes CASSQGGTPEAFF.

At least ten counts were recorded for this clonotype. The chain is built from TRBV5-1 and TRBJ1-4; TRBD1 matches 9 bases. The V gene end was trimmed by 4 bases and the J gene end by 8 bases; junction bases not matched to a gene: 9. This CDR3 spans 15 amino acids. Per germline, CDR1 SGHRS and CDR2 YFSETQ. The CDR3 here is CASSHSGDRAEKLFF. The DNA of the CDR3 is TGCGCCAGCAGCCACTCGGGGGACAGGGCGGAAAAACTGTTTTTT.

Only a few counts were recorded for this clonotype. The chain couples TRBV20-1 to TRBJ2-5, with D uncertain. CDR1 and CDR2 from the germline V gene are DFQATT and SNEGSKA (reference sequence). V was clipped by 8 bases and J by 7 bases, with 5 bases between them. There are 8 residues in the CDR3. CDR3 sequence reads: CSSGTQYF. Written as DNA, the CDR3 is TGCAGTTCGGGGACCCAGTACTTC.

This clonotype was detected many times. The chain recombines TRBV5-6 with TRBJ2-1; 9 bases align to TRBD2. After removal of 5 bases from V and 16 bases from J, the junction contained 10 bases not matched to a gene. This CDR3 region has 12 residues. The germline V gene encodes CDR1 SGHDT and CDR2 YYEEEE. In DNA form, the CDR3 reads TGTGCCAGCAGAAGCGGGGGGCGCCCTCCCTTCTTC. Its protein is CASRSGGRPPFF.

This clonotype has ten or more counts. The chain couples TRBV5-1 to TRBJ1-2; D unresolved. Trimming took 0 bases from V and 10 from J, leaving 7 bases between them. Germline CDR1 SGHRS, CDR2 YFSETQ. The CDR3 runs to 11 residues. The CDR3 region has the DNA TGCGCCAGCAGCTTGGAAGGGCCCTACACCTTC. This codes for CASSLEGPYTF.

This clonotype was picked up many times. The genes are TRBV24-1 and TRBJ2-5, with 7 bases that match TRBD2. Germline CDR1 reads KGHDR; CDR2 reads SFDVKD. CDR3 length: 16 residues. V lost 4 bases to trimming and J lost 3 bases; unmatched junction nucleotides: 10. The CDR3 nucleotides are TGTGCCACCAGTGACCCCCTAGCGGAGGGAAAAGAGACCCAGTACTTC. It encodes CATSDPLAEGKETQYF.

This clonotype was detected many times. J is TRBJ2-5 and V is TRBV12-3 or TRBV12-4, with TRBD1 matching over 9 bases. The CDR3 spans 16 residues. V trimming: 6 bases; J trimming: 4 bases; junction bases outside the gene matches: 12. This chain's CDR3 is CASSMAQGALLETQYF. Written as DNA, the CDR3 is TGTGCCAGCAGCATGGCACAGGGGGCGCTTCTAGAGACCCAGTACTTC.

This clonotype was detected ten times or more. The rearrangement links TRBV5-5 to TRBJ2-5; D perhaps matches TRBD2 (7 bases). Germline loops: CDR1 SGHKS, CDR2 YYEKEE (reference sequence). This CDR3 spans 14 amino acids. Trimming stripped 4 bases from V and 4 bases from J, with 14 bases between. CDR3 nucleotides: TGTGCCAGCAGCCACACAGGGAGGGTAGAGACCCAGTACTTC. Amino acids: CASSHTGRVETQYF.

This clonotype turned up a few times. The DNA of the CDR3 is TGTGCCAGCAGCCCGACGGAAGCGAACACTGAAGCTTTCTTT. Amino acids: CASSPTEANTEAFF. V usage is TRBV11-2 and J usage is TRBJ1-1, with D unresolved. The V gene lost 5 bases and the J gene lost 1 base, with 11 bases spanning the gap. The CDR3 sequence is 14 residues long. From germline, CDR1 is SGHAT and CDR2 FQNNGV. Using reference TRBV11-2 and TRBJ1-1 for the parts outside the CDR3, the full variable domain is EAGVAQSPRYKIIEKRQSVAFWCNPISGHATLYWYQQILGQGPKLLIQFQNNGVVDDSQLPKDRFSAERLKGVDSTLKIQPAKLEDSAVYLCASSPTEANTEAFFGQGTRLTVV.

The table lists this clonotype with many counts. This chain uses TRBV20-1 with TRBJ2-1; TRBD1 is a possible D gene (6 bases). The V and J ends lost 2 bases and 2 bases respectively, with 13 bases between them. The CDR3 covers 15 residues. The germline CDR1 and CDR2 sequences are DFQATT and SNEGSKA (reference sequence). Here the CDR3 reads CSARRARGAYNEQFF. As DNA, the CDR3 is TGCAGTGCTAGAAGGGCCAGGGGCGCCTACAATGAGCAGTTCTTC.

This clonotype was counted ten times or more. The chain is built from TRBV7-9 and TRBJ2-1, with no clear D. V lost 5 bases and J 7 bases, leaving 12 bases between the germline ends. From germline, CDR1 is SEHNR and CDR2 FQNEAQ (reference sequence). The CDR3 is 13 amino acids. The CDR3 reads CASSPPASNEQFF. The CDR3 bases are TGTGCCAGCAGCCCTCCGGCTAGTAATGAGCAGTTCTTC.

The chain has TRBV15 and TRBJ2-5, with 7 bases that match TRBD2. V shed 7 bases and J 3 bases; nucleotides not matched to a gene: 8. The CDR3 sequence is 14 residues long. From germline, CDR1 is LNHNV and CDR2 YYDKDF (reference sequence). The CDR3 is CATNPGRGEETQYF. The CDR3 nucleotides are TGTGCCACCAATCCGGGACGGGGGGAAGAGACCCAGTACTTC.

This clonotype was picked up many times. The V gene is TRBV10-3, the J gene TRBJ2-7; D uncertain. The V gene's germline CDR1 is ENHRY and CDR2 SYGVKD. The CDR3 has 14 residues. V shed 0 bases and J shed 5 bases, with 11 bases lying between them. The CDR3: CAISESRPHHEQYV. DNA for the CDR3: TGTGCCATCAGTGAGTCCAGACCCCACCACGAGCAGTACGTC.

A few counts support this clonotype. V is TRBV3-1 and J is TRBJ1-6; TRBD1 agrees at 10 bases. V lost 1 base, J lost 11 bases, and 14 bases stayed unmatched. This CDR3 is built from 18 residues. The germline V gene has CDR1 LGHDT and CDR2 YNNKEL (reference sequence). CDR3 residues: CASSQAGSPGQGSTPLHF. The DNA of the CDR3 is TGTGCCAGCAGCCAAGCAGGCTCACCGGGACAGGGGTCGACACCCCTCCACTTT.

This clonotype has just a few counts. V is TRBV4-2 and J is TRBJ2-7; the match to TRBD2 covers 7 bases. Germline V gene data show CDR1 as LGHNA and CDR2 as YNFKEQ. V gave up 2 bases and J gave up 4 bases; unmatched junction bases: 11. CDR3 length: 16 amino acids. CDR3 sequence reads: CASSQLDSPGGYEQYF. CDR3 DNA sequence: TGTGCCAGCAGCCAACTTGACAGTCCGGGGGGTTACGAGCAGTACTTC.

The chain links TRBV5-1 to TRBJ2-6; 7 nucleotides agree with TRBD2. Germline CDR1 reads SGHRS; CDR2 reads YFSETQ. The CDR3 sequence is 14 residues long. Trimming at V came to 0 bases and at J to 11 bases, leaving 5 bases not matched to a gene. The CDR3 DNA is TGCGCCAGCAGCTTGGTCGGGGGGTACGACGTCCTGACTTTC. It encodes CASSLVGGYDVLTF.

The chain carries TRBV6-1 and TRBJ1-5; 10 bases align to TRBD1. Looked up from germline, CDR1 is MNHNS and CDR2 is SASEGT. This CDR3 is 16 amino acids long. The V and J ends lost 5 bases and 6 bases, in that order; junction bases with no gene match: 10. This CDR3 reads CASSSTGGTGAQPQHF. CDR3 DNA sequence: TGTGCCAGCAGTAGTACCGGTGGGACAGGGGCTCAGCCCCAGCATTTT.